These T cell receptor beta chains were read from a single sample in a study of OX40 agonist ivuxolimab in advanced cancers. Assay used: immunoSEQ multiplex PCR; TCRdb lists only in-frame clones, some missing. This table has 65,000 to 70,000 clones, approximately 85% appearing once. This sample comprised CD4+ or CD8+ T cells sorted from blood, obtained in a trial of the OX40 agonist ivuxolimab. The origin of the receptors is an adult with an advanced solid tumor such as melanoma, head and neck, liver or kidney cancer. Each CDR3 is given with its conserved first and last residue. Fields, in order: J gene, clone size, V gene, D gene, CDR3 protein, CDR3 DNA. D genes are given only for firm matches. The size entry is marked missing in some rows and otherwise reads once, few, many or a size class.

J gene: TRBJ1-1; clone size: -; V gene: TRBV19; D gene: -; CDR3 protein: CASSTPRRGTEAFF; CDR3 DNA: TGTGCCAGTAGTACCCCCCGGCGTGGTACTGAAGCTTTCTTT
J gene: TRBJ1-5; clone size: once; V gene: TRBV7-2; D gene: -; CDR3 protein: CASSLVQGNQPQHF; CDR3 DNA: TGTGCCAGCAGCTTAGTGCAGGGGAATCAGCCCCAGCATTTT
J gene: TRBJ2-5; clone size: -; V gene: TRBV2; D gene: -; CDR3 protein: CASSDTAQRETQYF; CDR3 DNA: TGTGCCAGCAGTGATACGGCTCAACGGGAGACCCAGTACTTC
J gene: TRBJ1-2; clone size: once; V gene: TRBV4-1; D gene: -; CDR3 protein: CASSQGRGRNYGYTF; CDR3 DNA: TGCGCCAGCAGCCAAGGTAGAGGACGGAACTATGGCTACACCTTC
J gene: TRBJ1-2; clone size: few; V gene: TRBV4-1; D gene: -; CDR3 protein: CASSQDQTGVYGYTF; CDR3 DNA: TGCGCCAGCAGCCAAGACCAGACAGGCGTCTATGGCTACACCTTC
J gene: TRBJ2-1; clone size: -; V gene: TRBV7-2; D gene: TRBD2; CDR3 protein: CASSSQLAGGTNEQFF; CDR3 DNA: TGTGCCAGCAGTTCTCAACTAGCGGGAGGCACCAATGAGCAGTTCTTC
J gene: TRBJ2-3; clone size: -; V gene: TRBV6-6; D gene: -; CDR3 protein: CASSYRQGGDTQYF; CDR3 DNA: TGTGCCAGCAGTTACAGGCAGGGGGGGGATACGCAGTATTTT
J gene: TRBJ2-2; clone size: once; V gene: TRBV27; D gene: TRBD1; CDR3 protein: CASSPWTGSNTGELFF; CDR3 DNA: TGTGCCAGCAGTCCATGGACAGGGTCGAACACCGGGGAGCTGTTTTTT
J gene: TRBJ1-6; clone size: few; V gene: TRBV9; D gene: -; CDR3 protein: CASSASTSRNSPLHF; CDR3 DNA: TGTGCCAGCAGCGCGTCCACGAGTAGGAATTCACCCCTCCACTTT
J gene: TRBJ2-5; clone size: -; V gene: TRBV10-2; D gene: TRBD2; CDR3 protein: CASSLTSAEETQYF; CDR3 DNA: TGCGCCAGCAGTCTCACTAGCGCCGAAGAGACCCAGTACTTC
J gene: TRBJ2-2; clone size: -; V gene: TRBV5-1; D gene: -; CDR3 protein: CASSLVGGNTGELFF; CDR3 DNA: TGCGCCAGCAGCTTGGTAGGGGGGAACACCGGGGAGCTGTTTTTT
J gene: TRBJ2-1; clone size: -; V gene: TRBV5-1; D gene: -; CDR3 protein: CASSLGGQNEQFF; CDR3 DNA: TGCGCCAGCAGCTTGGGAGGACAGAATGAGCAGTTCTTC
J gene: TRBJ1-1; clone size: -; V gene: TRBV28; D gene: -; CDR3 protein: CASSLTQQGEAFF; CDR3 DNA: TGTGCCAGCAGTTTGACACAACAGGGTGAAGCTTTCTTT
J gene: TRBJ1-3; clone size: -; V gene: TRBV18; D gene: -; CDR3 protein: CASSPQVLDTIYF; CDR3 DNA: TGTGCCAGCTCACCACAGGTCCTGGACACCATATATTTT
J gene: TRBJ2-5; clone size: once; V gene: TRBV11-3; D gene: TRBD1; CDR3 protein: CASSRGQGGKQETQYF; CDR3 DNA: TGTGCCAGCAGCCGCGGACAGGGGGGCAAACAAGAGACCCAGTACTTC
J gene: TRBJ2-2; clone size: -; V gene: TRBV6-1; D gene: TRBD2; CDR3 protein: CASSALAGWGELFF; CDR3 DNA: TGTGCCAGCAGTGCACTAGCGGGTTGGGGGGAGCTGTTTTTT
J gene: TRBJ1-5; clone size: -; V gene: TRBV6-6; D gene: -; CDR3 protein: CASSGGFGNQPQHF; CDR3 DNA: TGTGCCAGCAGTGGAGGCTTCGGCAATCAGCCCCAGCATTTT
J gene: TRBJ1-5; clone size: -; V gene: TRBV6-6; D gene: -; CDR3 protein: CASSSNARGGIQPQHF; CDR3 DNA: TGTGCCAGCAGTTCGAATGCTCGGGGGGGCATTCAGCCCCAGCATTTT
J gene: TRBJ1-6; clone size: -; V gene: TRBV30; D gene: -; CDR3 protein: CALGGSHNSPLHF; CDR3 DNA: TGTGCCTTGGGCGGGAGCCATAATTCACCCCTCCACTTT
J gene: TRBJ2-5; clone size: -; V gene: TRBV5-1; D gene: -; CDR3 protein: CATSGVGQETQYF; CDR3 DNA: TGCGCCACTTCCGGGGTGGGCCAAGAGACCCAGTACTTC
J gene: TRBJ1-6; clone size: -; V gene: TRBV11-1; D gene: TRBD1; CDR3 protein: CASSQDRRGYNSPLHF; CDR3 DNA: TGTGCCAGCAGCCAGGACAGGCGGGGGTATAATTCACCCCTCCACTTT
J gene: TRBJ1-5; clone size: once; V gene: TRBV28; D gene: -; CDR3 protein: CASSSLPQPQHF; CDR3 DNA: TGTGCCAGCAGTTCCCTCCCTCAGCCCCAGCATTTT
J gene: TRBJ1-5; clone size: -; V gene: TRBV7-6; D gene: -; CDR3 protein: CASSVQPSNQPQHF; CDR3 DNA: TGTGCCAGCAGCGTACAGCCTAGCAATCAGCCCCAGCATTTT
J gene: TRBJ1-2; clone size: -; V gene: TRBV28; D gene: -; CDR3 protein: CASSPGRSYGYTF; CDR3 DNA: TGTGCCAGCAGTCCGGGCAGAAGCTATGGCTACACCTTC
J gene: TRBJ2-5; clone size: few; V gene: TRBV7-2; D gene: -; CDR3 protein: CASSFYRVSETQYF; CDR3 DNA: TGTGCCAGCAGCTTTTACAGGGTGTCAGAGACCCAGTACTTC
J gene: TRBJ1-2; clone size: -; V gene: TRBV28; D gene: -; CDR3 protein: CASTGAYGYTF; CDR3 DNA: TGTGCCAGCACCGGGGCCTATGGCTACACCTTC
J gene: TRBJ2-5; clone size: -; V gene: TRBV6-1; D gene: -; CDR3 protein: CASNTRISETQYF; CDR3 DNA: TGTGCCAGCAATACAAGAATCTCGGAGACCCAGTACTTC